A selection of T cell receptor beta chains follows, all from one sample in a study of blood T cells in healthy people across ages. A single record per CDR3 protein comes from TCRdb applying MiXCR to the 5' RACE reads. The sample contains roughly 700,000 distinct CDR3 sequences, roughly 50% of which appear only once. Source material: blood. These TCRs come from a woman aged 60-75 years in good health. CDR3s leave out the opening cysteine and the closing phenylalanine or tryptophan. The D gene is left open where the match is weak.

v_call	j_call	d_call	cdr3_aa
TRBV29-1	TRBJ2-7	.	SVQWSSYEQY
TRBV27	TRBJ1-5	TRBD1	ASRLQGAHQPQH
TRBV29-1	TRBJ1-2	.	SVALRVSGYT
TRBV3-1	.	TRBD2	ASSNGGGGRSYEQY
TRBV13	TRBJ2-3	.	ASSPRPGGTDTQY
TRBV18	TRBJ1-5	.	ASSPPGGTQLVPQH
TRBV9	TRBJ2-3	.	ASSVADLEMNTQY
TRBV18	TRBJ2-3	.	ASSPLGDTQY
TRBV20-1	TRBJ2-1	.	SALVGSSNEQF
TRBV7-6	TRBJ2-3	TRBD2	ASSLVQRGLAGTDTQY
TRBV10-3	TRBJ2-1	TRBD2	AISVAGVPSVQF
TRBV27	TRBJ2-1	.	ASVGDLRGNEQF
TRBV29-1	TRBJ2-7	.	SVSPLPYEQY
TRBV29-1	TRBJ2-1	TRBD2	SVGLAGGPHNEQF
TRBV20-1	TRBJ2-1	TRBD2	SAFQAGSCDEQF
TRBV20-1	TRBJ1-1	TRBD1	SASGQGGRWGEAF
TRBV5-1	TRBJ1-1	TRBD1	ASSLTGAWTEAF
TRBV29-1	.	TRBD1	SAGGQGASYEQF